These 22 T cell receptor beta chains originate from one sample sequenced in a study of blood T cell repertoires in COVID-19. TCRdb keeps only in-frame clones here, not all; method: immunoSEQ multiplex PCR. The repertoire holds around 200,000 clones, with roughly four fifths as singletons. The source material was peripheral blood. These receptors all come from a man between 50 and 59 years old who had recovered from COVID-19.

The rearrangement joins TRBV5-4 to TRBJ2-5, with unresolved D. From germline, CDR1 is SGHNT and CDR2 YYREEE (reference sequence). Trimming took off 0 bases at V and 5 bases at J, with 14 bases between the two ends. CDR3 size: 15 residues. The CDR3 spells CASSLESGSTETQYF. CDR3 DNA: TGTGCCAGCAGCTTGGAGTCAGGCTCCACGGAGACCCAGTACTTC. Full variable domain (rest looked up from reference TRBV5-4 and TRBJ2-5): ETGVTQSPTHLIKTRGQQVTLRCSSQSGHNTVSWYQQALGQGPQFIFQYYREEENGRGNFPPRFSGLQFPNYSSELNVNALELDDSALYLCASSLESGSTETQYFGPGTRLLVL.

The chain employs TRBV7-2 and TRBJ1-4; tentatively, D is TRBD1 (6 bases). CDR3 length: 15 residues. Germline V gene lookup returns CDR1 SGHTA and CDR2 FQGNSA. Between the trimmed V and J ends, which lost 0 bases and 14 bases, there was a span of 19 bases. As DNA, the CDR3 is TGTGCCAGCAGCTTAGCTCCTGGGGGCCTTTCAGGGCTGTTTTTT. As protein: CASSLAPGGLSGLFF.

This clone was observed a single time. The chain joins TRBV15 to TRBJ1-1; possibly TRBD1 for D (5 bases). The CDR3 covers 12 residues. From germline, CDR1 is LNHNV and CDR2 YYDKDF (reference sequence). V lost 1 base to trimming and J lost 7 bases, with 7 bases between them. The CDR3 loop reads CATSRVQGEAFF. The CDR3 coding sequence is TGTGCCACCAGCAGAGTCCAGGGTGAAGCTTTCTTT. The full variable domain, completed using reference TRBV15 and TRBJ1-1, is DAMVIQNPRYQVTQFGKPVTLSCSQTLNHNVMYWYQQKSSQAPKLLFHYYDKDFNNEADTPDNFQSRRPNTSFCFLDIRSPGLGDTAMYLCATSRVQGEAFFGQGTRLTVV.

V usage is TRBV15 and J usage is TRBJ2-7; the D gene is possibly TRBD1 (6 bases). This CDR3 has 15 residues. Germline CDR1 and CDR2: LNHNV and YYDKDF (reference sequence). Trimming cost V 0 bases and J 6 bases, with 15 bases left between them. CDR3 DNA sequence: TGTGCCACCAGCAGAGATCTAACAGGGAGTAGCGAGCAGTACTTC. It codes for CATSRDLTGSSEQYF.

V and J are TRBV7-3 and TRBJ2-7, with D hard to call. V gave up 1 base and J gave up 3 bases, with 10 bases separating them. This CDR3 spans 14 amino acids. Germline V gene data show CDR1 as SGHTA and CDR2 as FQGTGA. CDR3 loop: CASSLMHGLYEQYF. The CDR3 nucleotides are TGTGCCAGCAGCTTAATGCACGGTCTCTACGAGCAGTACTTC.

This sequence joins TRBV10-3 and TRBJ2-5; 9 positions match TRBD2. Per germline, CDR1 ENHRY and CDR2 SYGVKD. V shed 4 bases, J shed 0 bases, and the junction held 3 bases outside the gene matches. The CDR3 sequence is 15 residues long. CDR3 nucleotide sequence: TGTGCCATCAGTGGGCCTAGCGGGAACCAAGAGACCCAGTACTTC. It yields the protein CAISGPSGNQETQYF.

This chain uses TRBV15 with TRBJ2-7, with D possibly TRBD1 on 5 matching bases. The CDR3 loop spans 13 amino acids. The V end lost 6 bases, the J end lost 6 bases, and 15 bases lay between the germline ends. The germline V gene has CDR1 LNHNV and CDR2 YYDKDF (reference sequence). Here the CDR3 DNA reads TGTGCCACCAGTAACCCTCAGGGAACCGAGCAGTACTTC. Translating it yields CATSNPQGTEQYF.

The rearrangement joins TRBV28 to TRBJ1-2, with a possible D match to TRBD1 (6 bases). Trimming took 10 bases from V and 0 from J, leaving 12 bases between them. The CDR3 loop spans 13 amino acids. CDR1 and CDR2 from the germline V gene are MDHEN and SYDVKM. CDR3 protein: CATLTGANYGYTF. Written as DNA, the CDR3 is TGTGCCACCTTGACAGGAGCTAACTATGGCTACACCTTC.

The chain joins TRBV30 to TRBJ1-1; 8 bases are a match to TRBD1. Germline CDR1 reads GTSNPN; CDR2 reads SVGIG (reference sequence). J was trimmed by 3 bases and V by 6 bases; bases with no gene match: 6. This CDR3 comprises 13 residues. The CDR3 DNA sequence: TGTGCCTGTACGGACAGGGAGTACACTGAAGCTTTCTTT. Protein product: CACTDREYTEAFF.

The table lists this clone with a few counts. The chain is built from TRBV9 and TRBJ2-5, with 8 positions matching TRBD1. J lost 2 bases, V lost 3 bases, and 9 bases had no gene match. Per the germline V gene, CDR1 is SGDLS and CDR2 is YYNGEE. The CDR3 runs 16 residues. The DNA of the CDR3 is TGTGCCAGCAGCGAGGGACAGGAGACGTCTCAAGAGACCCAGTACTTC. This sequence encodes CASSEGQETSQETQYF.

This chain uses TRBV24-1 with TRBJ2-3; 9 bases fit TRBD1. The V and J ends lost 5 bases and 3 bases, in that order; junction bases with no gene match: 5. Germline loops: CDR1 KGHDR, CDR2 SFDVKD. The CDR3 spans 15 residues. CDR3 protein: CATSVGTGTTDTQYF. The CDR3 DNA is TGTGCCACCAGTGTGGGGACAGGGACGACAGATACGCAGTATTTT.

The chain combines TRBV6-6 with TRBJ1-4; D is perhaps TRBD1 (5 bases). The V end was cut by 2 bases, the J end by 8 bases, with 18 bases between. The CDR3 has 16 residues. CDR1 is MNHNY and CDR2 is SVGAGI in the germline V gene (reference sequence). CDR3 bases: TGTGCCAGCAGTTACGAAGGTGCCTGGGGCCTCGAAAAACTGTTTTTT. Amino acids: CASSYEGAWGLEKLFF.

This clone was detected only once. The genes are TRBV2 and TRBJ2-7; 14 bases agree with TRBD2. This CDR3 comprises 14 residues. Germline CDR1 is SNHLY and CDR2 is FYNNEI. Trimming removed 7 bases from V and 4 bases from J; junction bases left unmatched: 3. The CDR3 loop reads CASKGTSGSYEQYF. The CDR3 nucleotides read TGTGCCAGCAAAGGGACTAGCGGGAGTTACGAGCAGTACTTC.

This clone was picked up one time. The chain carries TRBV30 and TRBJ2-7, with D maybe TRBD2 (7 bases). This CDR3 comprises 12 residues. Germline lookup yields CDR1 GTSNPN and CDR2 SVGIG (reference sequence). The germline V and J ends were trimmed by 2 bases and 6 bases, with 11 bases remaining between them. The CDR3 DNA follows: TGTGCCTGGAGTCCGGGGGGCGGCGAGCAGTACTTC. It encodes CAWSPGGGEQYF.

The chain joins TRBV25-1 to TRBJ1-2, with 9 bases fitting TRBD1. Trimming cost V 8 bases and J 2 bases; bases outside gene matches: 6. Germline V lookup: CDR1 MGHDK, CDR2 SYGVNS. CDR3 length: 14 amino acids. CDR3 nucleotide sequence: TGTGCCAGCGAAAGAACAGGGGGCAACTATGGCTACACCTTC. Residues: CASERTGGNYGYTF.

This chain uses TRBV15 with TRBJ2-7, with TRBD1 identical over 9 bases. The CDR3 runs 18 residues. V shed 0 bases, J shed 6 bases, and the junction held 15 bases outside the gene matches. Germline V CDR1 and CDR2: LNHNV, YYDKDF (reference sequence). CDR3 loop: CATSRDSKVRRQGVEQYF. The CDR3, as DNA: TGTGCCACCAGCAGAGACTCGAAAGTCCGGCGACAGGGGGTCGAGCAGTACTTC.

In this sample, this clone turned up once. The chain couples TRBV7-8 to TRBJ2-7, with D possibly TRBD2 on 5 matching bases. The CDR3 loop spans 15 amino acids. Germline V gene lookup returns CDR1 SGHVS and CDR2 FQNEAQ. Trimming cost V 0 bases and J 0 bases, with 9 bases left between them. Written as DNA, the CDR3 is TGTGCCAGCAGCTTAGCGGAGGCCTTCTCCTACGAGCAGTACTTC. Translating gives CASSLAEAFSYEQYF.

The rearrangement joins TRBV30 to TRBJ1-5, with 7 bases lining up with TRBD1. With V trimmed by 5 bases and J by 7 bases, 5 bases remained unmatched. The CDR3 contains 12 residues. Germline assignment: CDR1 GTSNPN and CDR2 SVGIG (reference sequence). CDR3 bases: TGTGCCTGGGACAGGGTCGGGCAGCCCCAGCATTTT. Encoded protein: CAWDRVGQPQHF.

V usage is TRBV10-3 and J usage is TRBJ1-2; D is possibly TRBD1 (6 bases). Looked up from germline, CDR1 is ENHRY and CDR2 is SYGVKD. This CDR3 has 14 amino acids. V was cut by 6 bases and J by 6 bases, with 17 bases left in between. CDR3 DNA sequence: TGTGCCATCAGGAATGCAGGGGATCAGCATGGCTACACCTTC. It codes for CAIRNAGDQHGYTF.

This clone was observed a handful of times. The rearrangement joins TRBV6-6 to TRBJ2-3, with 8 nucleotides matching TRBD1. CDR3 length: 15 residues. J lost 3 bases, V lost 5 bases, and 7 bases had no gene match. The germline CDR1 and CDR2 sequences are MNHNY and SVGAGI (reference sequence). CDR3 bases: TGTGCCAGCAGTGGCAGGGGGCAGGGTACAGATACGCAGTATTTT. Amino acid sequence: CASSGRGQGTDTQYF.

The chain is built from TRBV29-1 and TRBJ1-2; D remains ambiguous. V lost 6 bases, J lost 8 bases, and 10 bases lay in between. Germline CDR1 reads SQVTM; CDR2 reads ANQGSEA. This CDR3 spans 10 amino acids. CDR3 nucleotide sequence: TGCAGCGTGACGGAGGTCGGCTACACCTTC. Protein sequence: CSVTEVGYTF. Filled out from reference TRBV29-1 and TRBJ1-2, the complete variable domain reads SAVISQKPSRDICQRGTSLTIQCQVDSQVTMMFWYRQQPGQSLTLIATANQGSEATYESGFVIDKFPISRPNLTFSTLTVSNMSPEDSSIYLCSVTEVGYTFGSGTRLTVV.

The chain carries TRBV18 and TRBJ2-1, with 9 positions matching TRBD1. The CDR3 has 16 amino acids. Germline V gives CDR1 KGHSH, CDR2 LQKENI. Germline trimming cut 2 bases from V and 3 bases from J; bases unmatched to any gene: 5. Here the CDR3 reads CASSPAGTGYYNEQFF. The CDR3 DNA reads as TGTGCCAGCTCACCAGCCGGGACAGGGTACTACAATGAGCAGTTCTTC.